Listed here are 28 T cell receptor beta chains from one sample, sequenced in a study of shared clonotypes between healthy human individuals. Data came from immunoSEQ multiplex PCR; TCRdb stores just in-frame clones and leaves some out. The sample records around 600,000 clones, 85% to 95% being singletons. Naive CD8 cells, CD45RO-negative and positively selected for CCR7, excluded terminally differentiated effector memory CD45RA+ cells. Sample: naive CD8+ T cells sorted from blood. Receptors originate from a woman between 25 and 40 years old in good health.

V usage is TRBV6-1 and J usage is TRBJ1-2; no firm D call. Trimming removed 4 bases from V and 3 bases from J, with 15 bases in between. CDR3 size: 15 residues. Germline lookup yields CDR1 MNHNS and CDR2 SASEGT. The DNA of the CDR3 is TGTGCCAGCAGTGTCTACGCGGGCACCGACTATGGCTACACCTTC. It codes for CASSVYAGTDYGYTF.

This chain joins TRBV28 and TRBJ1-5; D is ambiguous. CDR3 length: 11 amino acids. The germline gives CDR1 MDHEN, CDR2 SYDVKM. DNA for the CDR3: TGTGGTACTAATAGCAATCAGCCCCAGCATTTT. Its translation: CGTNSNQPQHF. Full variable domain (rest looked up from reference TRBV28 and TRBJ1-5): DVKVTQSSRYLVKRTGEKVFLECVQDMDHENMFWYRQDPGLGLRLIYFSYDVKMKEKGDIPEGYSVSREKKERFSLILESASTNQTSMYLCGTNSNQPQHFGDGTRLSIL.

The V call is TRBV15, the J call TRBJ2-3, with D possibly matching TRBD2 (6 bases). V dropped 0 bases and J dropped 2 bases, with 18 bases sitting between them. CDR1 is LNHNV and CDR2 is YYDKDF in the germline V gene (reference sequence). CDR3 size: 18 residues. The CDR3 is CATSREGLGRLLTDTQYF. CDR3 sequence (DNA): TGTGCCACCAGCAGAGAGGGACTTGGTAGGCTACTCACAGATACGCAGTATTTT.

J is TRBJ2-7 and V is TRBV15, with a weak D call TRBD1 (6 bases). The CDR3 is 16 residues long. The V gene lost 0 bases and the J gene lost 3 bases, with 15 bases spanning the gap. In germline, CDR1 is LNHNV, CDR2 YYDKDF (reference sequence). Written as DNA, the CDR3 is TGTGCCACCAGCAGAGATAAATCGGGACACCACTACGAGCAGTACTTC. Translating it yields CATSRDKSGHHYEQYF.

CDR3 sequence (DNA): TGTGCCAGTACCACAAACGCCGGGGGCCGTGGTGGCTACACCTTC. Protein sequence: CASTTNAGGRGGYTF. The chain employs TRBV19 and TRBJ1-2, with D possibly matching TRBD1 (6 bases). Germline CDR1 and CDR2: LNHDA and SQIVND (reference sequence). This CDR3 is built from 15 residues. V was shortened by 7 bases and J by 7 bases, with 22 bases between the two germline ends.

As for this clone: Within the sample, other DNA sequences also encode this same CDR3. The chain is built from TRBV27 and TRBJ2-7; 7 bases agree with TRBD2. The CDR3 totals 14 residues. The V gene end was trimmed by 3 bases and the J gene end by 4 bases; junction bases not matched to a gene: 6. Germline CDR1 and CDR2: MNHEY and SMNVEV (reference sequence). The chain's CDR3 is CASSLGGGPYEQYF. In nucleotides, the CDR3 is TGTGCCAGCAGTTTGGGGGGAGGGCCTTACGAGCAGTACTTC.

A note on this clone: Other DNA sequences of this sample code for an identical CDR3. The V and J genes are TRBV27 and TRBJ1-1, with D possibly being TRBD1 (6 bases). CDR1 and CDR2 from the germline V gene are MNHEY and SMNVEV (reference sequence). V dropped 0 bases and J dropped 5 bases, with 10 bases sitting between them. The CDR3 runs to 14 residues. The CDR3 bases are TGTGCCAGCAGTTTATCGACAGGAGGTACTGAAGCTTTCTTT. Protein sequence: CASSLSTGGTEAFF.

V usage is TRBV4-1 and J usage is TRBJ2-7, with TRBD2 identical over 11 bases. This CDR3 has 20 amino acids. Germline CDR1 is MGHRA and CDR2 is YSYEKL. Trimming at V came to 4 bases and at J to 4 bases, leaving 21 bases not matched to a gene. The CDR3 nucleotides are TGCGCCAGCAGCCTGGAATGGGGCAGGATAACTAGCGGGGGAATATACGAGCAGTACTTC. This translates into CASSLEWGRITSGGIYEQYF.

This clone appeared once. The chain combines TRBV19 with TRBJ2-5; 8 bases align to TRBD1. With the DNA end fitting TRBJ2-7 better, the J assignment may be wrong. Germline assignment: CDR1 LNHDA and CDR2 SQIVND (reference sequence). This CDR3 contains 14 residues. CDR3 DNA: TGTGCCAGTAGTCCAGACAGGGGCCGTTACGAGCAGTACTTC. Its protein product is CASSPDRGRYEQYF.

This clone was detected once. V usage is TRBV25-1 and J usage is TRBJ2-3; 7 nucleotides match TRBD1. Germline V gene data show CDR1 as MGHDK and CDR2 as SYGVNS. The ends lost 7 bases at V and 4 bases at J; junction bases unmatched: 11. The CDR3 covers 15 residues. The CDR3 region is CASKGAEAHSDTQYF. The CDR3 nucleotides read TGTGCCAGCAAGGGGGCCGAGGCACACTCAGATACGCAGTATTTT.

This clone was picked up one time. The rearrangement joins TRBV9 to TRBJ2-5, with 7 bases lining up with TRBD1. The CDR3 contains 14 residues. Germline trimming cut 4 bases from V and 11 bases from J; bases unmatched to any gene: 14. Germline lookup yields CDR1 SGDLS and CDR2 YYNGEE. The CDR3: CASSPTGRPREQYF. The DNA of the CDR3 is TGTGCCAGCAGCCCGACAGGGCGACCACGAGAGCAGTACTTC.

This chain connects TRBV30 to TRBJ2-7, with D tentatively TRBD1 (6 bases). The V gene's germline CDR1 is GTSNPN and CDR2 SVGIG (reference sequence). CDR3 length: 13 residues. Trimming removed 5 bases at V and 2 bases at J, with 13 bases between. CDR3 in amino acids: CAWGATGTYEQYF. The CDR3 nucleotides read TGTGCCTGGGGCGCGACAGGAACCTACGAGCAGTACTTC.

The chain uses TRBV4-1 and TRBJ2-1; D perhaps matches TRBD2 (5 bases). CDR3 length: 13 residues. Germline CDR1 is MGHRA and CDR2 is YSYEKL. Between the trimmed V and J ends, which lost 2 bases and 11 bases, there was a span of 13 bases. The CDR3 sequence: CASSQPLRGQQFF. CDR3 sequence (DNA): TGCGCCAGCAGCCAACCTCTCCGGGGTCAGCAGTTCTTC.

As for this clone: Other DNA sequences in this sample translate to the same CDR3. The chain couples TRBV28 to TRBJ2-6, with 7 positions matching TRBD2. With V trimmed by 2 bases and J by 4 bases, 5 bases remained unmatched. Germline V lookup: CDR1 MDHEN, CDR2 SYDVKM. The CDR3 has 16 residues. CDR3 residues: CASSLRGSSGANVLTF. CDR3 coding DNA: TGTGCCAGCAGTTTACGCGGGAGTTCAGGGGCCAACGTCCTGACTTTC.

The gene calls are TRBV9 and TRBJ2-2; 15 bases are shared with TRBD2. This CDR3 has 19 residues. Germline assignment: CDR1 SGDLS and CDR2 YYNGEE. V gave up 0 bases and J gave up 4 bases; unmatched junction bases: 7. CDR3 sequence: CASSVVGLAGGPGTGELFF. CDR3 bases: TGTGCCAGCAGCGTAGTAGGACTAGCGGGAGGGCCAGGCACCGGGGAGCTGTTTTTT.

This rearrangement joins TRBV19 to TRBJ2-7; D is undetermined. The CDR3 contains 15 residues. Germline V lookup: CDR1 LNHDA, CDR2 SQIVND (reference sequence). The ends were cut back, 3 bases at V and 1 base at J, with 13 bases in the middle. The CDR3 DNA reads TGTGCCAGTAGTATTTCTACCGTCGGTTCCTACGAGCAGTACTTC. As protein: CASSISTVGSYEQYF.

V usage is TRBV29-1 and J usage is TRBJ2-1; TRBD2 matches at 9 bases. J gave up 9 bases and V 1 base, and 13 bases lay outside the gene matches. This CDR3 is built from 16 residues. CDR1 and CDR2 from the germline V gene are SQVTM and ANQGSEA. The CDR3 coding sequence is TGCAGCGTTGAAGGCTTCCTAGCGGGACTCAACGGTGAGCAGTTCTTC. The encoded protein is CSVEGFLAGLNGEQFF.

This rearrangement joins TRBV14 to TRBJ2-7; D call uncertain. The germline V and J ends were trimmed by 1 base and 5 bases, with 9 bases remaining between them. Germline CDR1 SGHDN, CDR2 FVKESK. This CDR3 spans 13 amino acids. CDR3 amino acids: CASSQGVTHEQYF. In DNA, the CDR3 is TGTGCCAGCAGCCAAGGTGTCACCCACGAGCAGTACTTC.

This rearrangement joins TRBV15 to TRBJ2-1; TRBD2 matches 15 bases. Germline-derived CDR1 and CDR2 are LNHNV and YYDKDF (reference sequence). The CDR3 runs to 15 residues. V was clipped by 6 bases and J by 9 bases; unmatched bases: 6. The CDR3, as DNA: TGTGCCACCAGAGAGGGACTAGCGGGAGGTACTGAGCAGTTCTTC. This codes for CATREGLAGGTEQFF.

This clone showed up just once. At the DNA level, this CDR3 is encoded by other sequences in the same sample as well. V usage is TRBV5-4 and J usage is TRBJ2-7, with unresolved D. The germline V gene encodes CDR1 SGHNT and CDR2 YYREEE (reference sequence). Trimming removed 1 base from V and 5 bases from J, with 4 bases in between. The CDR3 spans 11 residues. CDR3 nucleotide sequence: TGTGCCAGCAGCTTGCTTGACGAGCAGTACTTC. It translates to CASSLLDEQYF.

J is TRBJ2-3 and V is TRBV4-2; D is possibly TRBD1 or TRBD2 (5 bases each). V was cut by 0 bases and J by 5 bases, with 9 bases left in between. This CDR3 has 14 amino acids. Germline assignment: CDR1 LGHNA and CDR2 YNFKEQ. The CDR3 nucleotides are TGTGCCAGCAGCCAAGAGGGGGTTGGAGATACGCAGTATTTT. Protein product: CASSQEGVGDTQYF.

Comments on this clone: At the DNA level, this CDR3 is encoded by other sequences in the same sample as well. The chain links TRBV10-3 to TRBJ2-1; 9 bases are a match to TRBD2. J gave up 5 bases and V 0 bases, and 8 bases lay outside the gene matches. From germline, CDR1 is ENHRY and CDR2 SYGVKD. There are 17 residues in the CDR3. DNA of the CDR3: TGTGCCATCAGTGAGTCTGCGGCTAGCGGGGACAACAATGAGCAGTTCTTC. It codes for CAISESAASGDNNEQFF.

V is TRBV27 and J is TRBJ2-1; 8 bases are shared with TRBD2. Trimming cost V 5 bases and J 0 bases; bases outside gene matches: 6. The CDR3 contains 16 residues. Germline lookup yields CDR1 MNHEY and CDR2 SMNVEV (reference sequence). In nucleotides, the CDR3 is TGTGCCAGCAGTACCCCCGGGACTAGCTCCTACAATGAGCAGTTCTTC. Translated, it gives CASSTPGTSSYNEQFF.

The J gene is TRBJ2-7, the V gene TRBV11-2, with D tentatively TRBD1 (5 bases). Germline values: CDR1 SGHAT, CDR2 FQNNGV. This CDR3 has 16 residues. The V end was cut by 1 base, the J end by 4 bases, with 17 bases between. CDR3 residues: CASSLVVPQGRYEQYF. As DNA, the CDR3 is TGTGCCAGCAGCTTAGTGGTTCCGCAGGGCCGGTACGAGCAGTACTTC.

The CDR3 reads CASFQSNTEAFF. DNA of the CDR3: TGTGCCAGCTTCCAGTCGAACACTGAAGCTTTCTTT. The chain recombines TRBV5-8 with TRBJ1-1; D uncertain. Looked up from germline, CDR1 is SGHTS and CDR2 is YDEGEE. V dropped 7 bases and J dropped 1 base, with 8 bases sitting between them. The CDR3 extends over 12 amino acids.

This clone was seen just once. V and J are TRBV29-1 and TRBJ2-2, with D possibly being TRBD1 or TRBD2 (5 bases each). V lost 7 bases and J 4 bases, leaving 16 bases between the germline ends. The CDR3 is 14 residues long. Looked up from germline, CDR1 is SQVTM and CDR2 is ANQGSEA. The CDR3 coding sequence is TGCAGCGCCTGGGGACCGATTAGCACCGGGGAGCTGTTTTTT. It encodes CSAWGPISTGELFF.

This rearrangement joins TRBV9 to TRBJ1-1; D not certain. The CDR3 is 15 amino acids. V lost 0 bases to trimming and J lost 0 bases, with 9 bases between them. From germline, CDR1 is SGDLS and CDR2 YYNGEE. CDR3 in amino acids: CASSVGGDVNTEAFF. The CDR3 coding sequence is TGTGCCAGCAGCGTAGGAGGTGATGTGAACACTGAAGCTTTCTTT. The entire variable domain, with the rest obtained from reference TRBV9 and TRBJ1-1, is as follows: DSGVTQTPKHLITATGQRVTLRCSPRSGDLSVYWYQQSLDQGLQFLIQYYNGEERAKGNILERFSAQQFPDLHSELNLSSLELGDSALYFCASSVGGDVNTEAFFGQGTRLTVV.

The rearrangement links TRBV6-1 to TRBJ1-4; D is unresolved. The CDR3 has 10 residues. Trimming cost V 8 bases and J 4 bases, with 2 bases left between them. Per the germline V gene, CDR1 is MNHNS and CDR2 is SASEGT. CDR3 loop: CASRNEKLFF. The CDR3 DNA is TGTGCCAGCCGTAATGAAAAACTGTTTTTT.